What follows are 14 T cell receptor beta chains derived from one specimen sequenced in a study of cytomegalovirus exposure and HLA in healthy donors. The study ran its PCR with 60 Vbeta and 13 Jbeta primers. Clones were sequenced by immunoSEQ multiplex PCR, and TCRdb holds only the in-frame ones, with some missing. The profile shows some 110,000 clones, over 65% of them singletons. Material: PBMCs. The receptors derive from a woman aged 45-60 years in good health and CMV-seropositive.

This clone was detected only once. The V call is TRBV7-6, the J call TRBJ2-2; weak D call: TRBD1 (5 bases). Germline V gene data show CDR1 as SGHVS and CDR2 as FNYEAQ. Trimming took 1 base from V and 4 from J, leaving 10 bases between them. The CDR3 contains 15 residues. The CDR3 reads CASSLEGRLTGELFF. CDR3 coding DNA: TGTGCCAGCAGCTTAGAGGGGCGCCTCACCGGGGAGCTGTTTTTT.

The chain recombines TRBV5-6 with TRBJ2-5; 10 positions match TRBD2. The germline V gene encodes CDR1 SGHDT and CDR2 YYEEEE. The CDR3 sequence is 17 residues long. The V segment lost 1 base and the J segment 0 bases; nucleotides outside the gene matches: 6. The CDR3, as DNA: TGTGCCAGCAGCTTGACTGGACTAGCGGTGTACCAAGAGACCCAGTACTTC. This encodes CASSLTGLAVYQETQYF. Full variable domain (remainder filled in from reference TRBV5-6 and TRBJ2-5): DAGVTQSPTHLIKTRGQQVTLRCSPKSGHDTVSWYQQALGQGPQFIFQYYEEEERQRGNFPDRFSGHQFPNYSSELNVNALLLGDSALYLCASSLTGLAVYQETQYFGPGTRLLVL.

CDR3 residues: CAISDSLGSTGELFF. CDR3 nucleotide sequence: TGTGCCATCAGTGACTCCCTCGGGAGCACCGGGGAGCTGTTTTTT. V and J are TRBV10-3 and TRBJ2-2; a weak D match, TRBD2 (6 bases). The germline V gene has CDR1 ENHRY and CDR2 SYGVKD. Trimming shortened V by 3 bases and J by 4 bases, and 12 bases separated the two germline ends. There are 15 residues in the CDR3.

A remark on this clone: Other nucleotide sequences in the sample specify the same CDR3. V gene TRBV29-1 combines with J gene TRBJ1-2; possibly TRBD1 for D (5 bases). V was clipped by 6 bases and J by 2 bases, with 16 bases between them. Germline V gene sequence: CDR1 SQVTM, CDR2 ANQGSEA. The CDR3 runs 14 residues. CDR3 bases: TGCAGCGTCCGCGACAGCAGTTTAAACTATGGCTACACCTTC. Translating it yields CSVRDSSLNYGYTF.

The chain is built from TRBV10-3 and TRBJ1-1; D may be TRBD1 (6 bases). This CDR3 is 12 amino acids long. The germline V and J ends were trimmed by 11 bases and 1 base, with 11 bases remaining between them. Germline CDR1 and CDR2: ENHRY and SYGVKD. DNA of the CDR3: TGTGCCGCCGGGACACAGAACACTGAAGCTTTCTTT. This sequence encodes CAAGTQNTEAFF.

This clone was seen a single time. V usage is TRBV6-1 and J usage is TRBJ2-1; 7 nucleotides agree with TRBD1. CDR3 size: 14 residues. Per germline, CDR1 MNHNS and CDR2 SASEGT. J gave up 8 bases and V 6 bases, and 10 bases lay outside the gene matches. In DNA, the CDR3 is TGTGCCAGCAGCGCGACGACAGGGATCGATGAGCAGTTCTTC. This sequence encodes CASSATTGIDEQFF.

Only a few counts were recorded for this clone. The V gene is TRBV7-2, the J gene TRBJ1-5, with 11 bases aligning to TRBD1. V was pared by 4 bases and J by 7 bases, with 3 bases of the junction left unmatched. CDR3 length: 14 residues. CDR1 and CDR2 from the germline V gene are SGHTA and FQGNSA. CDR3 region: CASSWTGGGQPQHF. As DNA, the CDR3 is TGTGCCAGCAGCTGGACAGGGGGCGGACAGCCCCAGCATTTT.

About this clone: The conserved closing phenylalanine or tryptophan is absent in this CDR3, likely reflecting a read error. The chain links TRBV7-2 to TRBJ1-2; no reliable D call. The CDR3 totals 12 residues. The V and J ends lost 5 bases and 3 bases respectively, with 7 bases between them. Germline-derived CDR1 and CDR2 are SGHTA and FQGNSA. CDR3 residues: CASSRGDYGYTS. The CDR3 DNA reads TGTGCCAGCAGCCGTGGAGACTATGGCTACACCTCC.

This rearrangement joins TRBV6-1 to TRBJ2-5; 12 bases line up with TRBD2. After removal of 2 bases from V and 13 bases from J, the junction contained 14 bases not matched to a gene. From germline, CDR1 is MNHNS and CDR2 SASEGT. This CDR3 is 16 amino acids long. Here the CDR3 DNA reads TGTGCCAGCAGTGAATTAGTAGGGGCTCTAGCGGGAGGGCGGTACTTC. This gives the protein CASSELVGALAGGRYF.

This clone was counted once. The chain carries TRBV10-2 and TRBJ1-3; a weak D match, TRBD1 (6 bases). The CDR3 runs to 15 residues. Germline V gene data show CDR1 as WSHSY and CDR2 as SAAADI. Trimming removed 10 bases at V and 2 bases at J, with 18 bases between. CDR3 protein: CATATGTDPGNTIYF. CDR3 bases: TGCGCCACTGCGACAGGAACCGACCCTGGAAACACCATATATTTT.

The chain links TRBV28 to TRBJ2-5; 7 nucleotides agree with TRBD1. The trim removed 5 bases at V and 2 bases at J, leaving 11 bases unmatched. This CDR3 spans 16 amino acids. CDR1 is MDHEN, CDR2 SYDVKM, per germline. CDR3 in amino acids: CASSQSPGRGQETQYF. The CDR3 DNA sequence: TGTGCCAGCAGTCAAAGCCCGGGCAGGGGGCAAGAGACCCAGTACTTC.

The CDR3 reads CASGGADTEAFF. The CDR3, as DNA: TGTGCCAGCGGTGGGGCTGACACTGAAGCTTTCTTT. The V gene is TRBV27, the J gene TRBJ1-1; tentatively, D is TRBD1 (5 bases). The germline gives CDR1 MNHEY, CDR2 SMNVEV (reference sequence). V lost 8 bases to trimming and J lost 3 bases, with 10 bases between them. The CDR3 contains 12 residues.

The chain uses TRBV6-6 and TRBJ2-3, with D maybe TRBD1 (5 bases). CDR3 length: 13 residues. Trimming shortened V by 8 bases and J by 4 bases, and 13 bases separated the two germline ends. Germline V gene sequence: CDR1 MNHNY, CDR2 SVGAGI (reference sequence). CDR3 residues: CASGPGFADTQYF. CDR3 DNA: TGTGCCAGCGGGCCAGGGTTTGCAGATACGCAGTATTTT.

The V and J genes are TRBV6-6 and TRBJ2-2; D perhaps matches TRBD1 (5 bases). The CDR3 totals 15 residues. CDR1 is MNHNY, CDR2 SVGAGI, per germline (reference sequence). Trimming shortened V by 5 bases and J by 4 bases, and 14 bases separated the two germline ends. The CDR3 coding sequence is TGTGCCAGCAGTAAATGGGGCGTAGGCACCGGGGAGCTGTTTTTT. This sequence encodes CASSKWGVGTGELFF.